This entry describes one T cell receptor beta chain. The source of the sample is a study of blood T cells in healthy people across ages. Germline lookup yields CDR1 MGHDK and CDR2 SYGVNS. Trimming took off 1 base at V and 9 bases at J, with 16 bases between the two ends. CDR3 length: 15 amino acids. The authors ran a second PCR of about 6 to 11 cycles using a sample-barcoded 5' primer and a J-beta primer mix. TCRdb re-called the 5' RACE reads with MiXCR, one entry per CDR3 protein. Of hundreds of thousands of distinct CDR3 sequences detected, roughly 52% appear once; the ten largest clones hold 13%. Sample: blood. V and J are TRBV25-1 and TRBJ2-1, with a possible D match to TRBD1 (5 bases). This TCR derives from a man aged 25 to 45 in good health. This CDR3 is CASSEFRAGNTEQFF. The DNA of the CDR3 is TGTGCCAGCAGTGAATTCAGGGCAGGGAACACTGAGCAGTTCTTC. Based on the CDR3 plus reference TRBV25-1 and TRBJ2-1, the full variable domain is EADIYQTPRYLVIGTGKKITLECSQTMGHDKMYWYQQDPGMELHLIHYSYGVNSTEKGDLSSESTVSRIRTEHFPLTLESARPSHTSQYLCASSEFRAGNTEQFFGPGTRLTVL.